This T cell receptor (beta chain) came from a study of blood T cell repertoires in COVID-19. In the study overall: Collection of acute and convalescent COVID-19 samples took place in the United States, Italy and Spain. Sample material is recorded as cDNA or gDNA derived from T cells, B-cell-depleted T cells, or PBMCs.

As originally analysed: Amplifying reference gene primers gave estimates of nucleated cell counts. This table comes from immunoSEQ multiplex PCR, and its TCRdb copy is limited to in-frame clones, with some not included. The V and J calls and the clone size are those of that table, but D and trimming were determined from the DNA. The sample lists a few hundred thousand clones; roughly 89% were seen once. Germline values: CDR1 LNHNV, CDR2 YYDKDF (reference sequence). Trimming left V 0 bases short and J 3 bases short, with 5 bases between. The CDR3 sequence is 13 residues long. This clone was detected once.

This TCR was sampled from a woman aged 30 to 39 with active or convalescent COVID-19. Sequences were obtained from peripheral blood. The gene calls are TRBV15 and TRBJ1-1, with D uncertain. The CDR3, as DNA: TGTGCCACCAGCAGAGATCCCGACACTGAAGCTTTCTTT. This sequence encodes CATSRDPDTEAFF.